A selection of T cell receptor beta chains follows, all from one sample in a study of regulatory T cells in long-lasting Graves disease. MiXCR, applied by TCRdb to the multiplex PCR reads, yields one record per CDR3 protein. Of a few hundred thousand distinct CDR3 sequences in the sample, 23% are singletons; the top ten hold over 25%. Source: peripheral blood mononuclear cells (PBMCs), taken when the disease was refractory, from a patient treated with antithyroid drugs. These TCRs come from a female donor with Graves disease. The CDR3 runs from the conserved cysteine through the conserved F or W. D genes are given only for firm matches. Clone sizes are given selectively: once, few, many, or a class where the clone is expanded.

>TRBJ2-3|TRBV15|-|-
TGTGCCACCAGCAGTAGGGGGACCAGCACAGATACGCAGTATTTT
CATSSRGTSTDTQYF
>TRBJ1-1|TRBV7-8|-|few
TGTGCCAGCAGCCACTTAGAGATCATAGGACGGGTCACGACTGAAGCTTTCTTT
CASSHLEIIGRVTTEAFF
>TRBJ2-7|TRBV20-1|-|few
TGCAGTGCAAACGACAGGTACTACGAGCAGTACTTC
CSANDRYYEQYF
>TRBJ2-2|TRBV6-2/TRBV6-3|TRBD2|-
TGTGCCAGCAGTTACCGTAGCGGGAGCGCCGGGGAGCTGTTTTTT
CASSYRSGSAGELFF
>TRBJ1-2|TRBV2|-|many
TGTGCCAGCAGTGGACCAGAACCTAGAAGAAACACCTTC
CASSGPEPRRNTF
>TRBJ2-7|TRBV6-5|-|many
TGTGCCAGCAGTTATAGGCAGGGCGACGTTGACGAGCAGTACTTC
CASSYRQGDVDEQYF
>TRBJ1-1|TRBV18|TRBD1|few
TGTGCCAGCTTCAACAGGGGTGACACTGAAGCTTTCTTT
CASFNRGDTEAFF
>TRBJ2-7|TRBV7-2|TRBD1|-
TGTGCCAGCAGATACGGACAGGGGGCGCTTCGCGAGCAGTACTTC
CASRYGQGALREQYF
>TRBJ2-2|TRBV11-3|-|-
TGTGCCAGCAGCTTTTACTCATCCGGGGAGCTGTTTTTT
CASSFYSSGELFF
>TRBJ2-5|TRBV27|TRBD2|many
TGTGCCAGCAGTCTCATAGCGGGAGTATTAGAGACCCAGTACTTC
CASSLIAGVLETQYF